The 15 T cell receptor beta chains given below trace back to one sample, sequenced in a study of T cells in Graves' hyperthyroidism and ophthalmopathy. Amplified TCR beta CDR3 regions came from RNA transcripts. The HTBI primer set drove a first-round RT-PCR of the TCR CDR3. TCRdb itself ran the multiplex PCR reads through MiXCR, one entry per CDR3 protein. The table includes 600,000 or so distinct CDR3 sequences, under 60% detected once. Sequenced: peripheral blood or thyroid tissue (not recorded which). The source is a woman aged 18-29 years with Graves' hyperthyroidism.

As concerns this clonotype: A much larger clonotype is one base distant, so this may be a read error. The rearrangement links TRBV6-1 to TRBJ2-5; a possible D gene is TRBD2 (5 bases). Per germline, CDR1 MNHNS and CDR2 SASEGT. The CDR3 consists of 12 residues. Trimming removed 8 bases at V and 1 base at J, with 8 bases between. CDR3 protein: CASAAGQETQYF. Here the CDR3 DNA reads TGTGCCAGCGCGGCGGGCCAAGAGACCCAGTACTTC.

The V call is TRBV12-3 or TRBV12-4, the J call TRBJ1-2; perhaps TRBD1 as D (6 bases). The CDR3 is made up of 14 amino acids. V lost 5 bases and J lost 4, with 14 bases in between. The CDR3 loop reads CASSRLGAGYGYTF. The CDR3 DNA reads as TGTGCCAGCAGTCGCCTGGGGGCCGGCTATGGCTACACCTTC.

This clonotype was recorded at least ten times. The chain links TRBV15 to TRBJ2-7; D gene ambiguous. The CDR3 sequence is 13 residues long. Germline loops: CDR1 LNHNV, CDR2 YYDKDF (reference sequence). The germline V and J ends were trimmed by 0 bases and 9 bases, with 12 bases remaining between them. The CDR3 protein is CATSRDHRQSQYF. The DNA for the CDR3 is TGTGCCACCAGCAGAGATCATAGGCAGTCGCAGTACTTC.

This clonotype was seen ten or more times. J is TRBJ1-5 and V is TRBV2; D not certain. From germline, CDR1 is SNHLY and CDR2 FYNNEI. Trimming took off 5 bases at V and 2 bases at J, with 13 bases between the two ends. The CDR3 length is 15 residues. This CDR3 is CASSLWGMGNQPQHF. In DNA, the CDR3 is TGTGCCAGCAGTTTGTGGGGAATGGGCAATCAGCCCCAGCATTTT.

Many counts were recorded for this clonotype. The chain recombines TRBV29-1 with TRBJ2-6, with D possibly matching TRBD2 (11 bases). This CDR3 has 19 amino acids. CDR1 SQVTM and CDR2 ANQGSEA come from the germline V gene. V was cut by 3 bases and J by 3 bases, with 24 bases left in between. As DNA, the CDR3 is TGCAGCGTTGACGACAGGGGGCGCCTAGCGGGAGGTGGGGCCAACGTCCTGACTTTC. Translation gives CSVDDRGRLAGGGANVLTF. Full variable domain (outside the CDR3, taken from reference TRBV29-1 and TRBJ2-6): SAVISQKPSRDICQRGTSLTIQCQVDSQVTMMFWYRQQPGQSLTLIATANQGSEATYESGFVIDKFPISRPNLTFSTLTVSNMSPEDSSIYLCSVDDRGRLAGGGANVLTFGAGSRLTVL.

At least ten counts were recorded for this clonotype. In DNA, the CDR3 is TGTGCCAGCAGTCCCCGGGGGACGGGCACTGAAGCTTTCTTT. Amino acids: CASSPRGTGTEAFF. This chain uses TRBV2 with TRBJ1-1; TRBD1 might be the D (5 bases). Germline CDR1 reads SNHLY; CDR2 reads FYNNEI. Trimming took 5 bases from V and 4 from J, leaving 14 bases between them. The CDR3 is made up of 14 amino acids.

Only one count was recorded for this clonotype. The CDR3 nucleotides are TGTGCCATCAGTGAAGACGAGGAGACCCAGTACTTC. Translated, it gives CAISEDEETQYF. The chain carries TRBV10-3 and TRBJ2-5; D is uncertain. This CDR3 spans 12 amino acids. Germline-derived CDR1 and CDR2 are ENHRY and SYGVKD. Trimming took 3 bases from V and 5 from J, leaving 7 bases between them.

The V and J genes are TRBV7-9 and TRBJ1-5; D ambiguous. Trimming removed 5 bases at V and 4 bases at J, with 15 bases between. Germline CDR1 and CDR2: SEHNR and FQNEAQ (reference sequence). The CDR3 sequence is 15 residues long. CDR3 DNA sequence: TGTGCCAGCAGCCACGGAGGGCCAGGAAATCAGCCCCAGCATTTT. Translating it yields CASSHGGPGNQPQHF.

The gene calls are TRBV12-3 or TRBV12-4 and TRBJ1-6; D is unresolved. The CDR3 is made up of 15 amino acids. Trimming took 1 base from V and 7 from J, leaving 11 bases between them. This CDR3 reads CASSLERQDNSPLHF. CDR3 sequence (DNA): TGTGCCAGCAGTTTAGAGCGGCAGGACAATTCACCCCTCCACTTT.

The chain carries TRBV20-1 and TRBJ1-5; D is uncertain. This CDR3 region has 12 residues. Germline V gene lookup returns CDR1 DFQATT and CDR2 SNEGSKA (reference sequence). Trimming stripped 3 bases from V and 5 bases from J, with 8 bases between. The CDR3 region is CSASDRYQPQHF. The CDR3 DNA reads TGCAGTGCTAGTGACCGGTATCAGCCCCAGCATTTT.

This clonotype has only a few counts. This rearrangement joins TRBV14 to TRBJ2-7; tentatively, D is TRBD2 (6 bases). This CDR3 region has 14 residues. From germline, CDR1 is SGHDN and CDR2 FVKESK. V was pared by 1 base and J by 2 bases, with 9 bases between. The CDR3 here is CASSQGGIPYEQYF. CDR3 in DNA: TGTGCCAGCAGCCAAGGCGGGATTCCCTACGAGCAGTACTTC.

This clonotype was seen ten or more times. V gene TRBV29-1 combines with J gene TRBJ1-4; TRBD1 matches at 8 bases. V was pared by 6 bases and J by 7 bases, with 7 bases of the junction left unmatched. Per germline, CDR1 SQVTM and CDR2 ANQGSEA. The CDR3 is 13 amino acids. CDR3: CSVQTGVGEKLFF. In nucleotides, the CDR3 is TGCAGCGTCCAGACAGGGGTCGGTGAAAAACTGTTTTTT. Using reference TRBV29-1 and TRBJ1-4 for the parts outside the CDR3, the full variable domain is SAVISQKPSRDICQRGTSLTIQCQVDSQVTMMFWYRQQPGQSLTLIATANQGSEATYESGFVIDKFPISRPNLTFSTLTVSNMSPEDSSIYLCSVQTGVGEKLFFGSGTQLSVL.

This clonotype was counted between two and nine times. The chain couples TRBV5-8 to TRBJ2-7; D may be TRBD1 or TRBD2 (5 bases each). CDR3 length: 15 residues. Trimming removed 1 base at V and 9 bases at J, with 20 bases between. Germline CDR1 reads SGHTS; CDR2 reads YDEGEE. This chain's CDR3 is CASSLPGTGRVGQYF. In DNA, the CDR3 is TGTGCCAGCAGCTTGCCCGGGACGGGACGGGTAGGGCAGTACTTC.

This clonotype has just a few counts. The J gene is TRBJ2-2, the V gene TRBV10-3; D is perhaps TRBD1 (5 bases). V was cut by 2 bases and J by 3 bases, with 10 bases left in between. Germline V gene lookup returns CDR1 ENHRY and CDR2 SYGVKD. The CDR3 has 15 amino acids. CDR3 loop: CAISEPTEYTGELFF. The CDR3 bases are TGTGCCATCAGTGAGCCGACAGAATACACCGGGGAGCTGTTTTTT.

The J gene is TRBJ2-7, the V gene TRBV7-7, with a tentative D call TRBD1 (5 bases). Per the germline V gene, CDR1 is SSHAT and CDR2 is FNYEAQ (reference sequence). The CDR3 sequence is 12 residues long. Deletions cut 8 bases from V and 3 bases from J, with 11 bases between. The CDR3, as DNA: TGTGCCAGCGCTGACAGCCACTACGAGCAGTACTTC. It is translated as CASADSHYEQYF. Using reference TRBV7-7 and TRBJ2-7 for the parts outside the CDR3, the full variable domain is GAGVSQSPRYKVTKRGQDVTLRCDPISSHATLYWYQQALGQGPEFLTYFNYEAQPDKSGLPSDRFSAERPEGSISTLTIQRTEQRDSAMYRCASADSHYEQYFGPGTRLTVT.